Listed here is a single T cell receptor (beta chain). The data were obtained in a study of blood T cell repertoires in COVID-19. The wider study: COVID-19 samples collected from the United States, Italy and Spain covered acute and convalescent phases. In each case, the material was cDNA or gDNA derived from T cells, B-cell-depleted T cells, or PBMCs.

Germline CDR1 reads LNHNV; CDR2 reads YYDKDF (reference sequence). With 0 bases removed from V and 4 bases from J, the gap between germline ends came to 12 bases. The CDR3 is 16 residues long. The authors' processing: Reference gene primer amplification gave estimated nucleated cell counts. Generated by immunoSEQ multiplex PCR, the TCRdb table keeps only in-frame clones and is missing some. V, J and clone size derive from that table, while D and trimming were established from the DNA sequence. The sample has 250,000 to 400,000 clones, roughly 88% seen once. The TCR originated in a woman in her twenties or thirties with COVID-19, enrolled during active disease. The chain couples TRBV15 to TRBJ1-4; a possible D gene is TRBD1 (6 bases). The sample consisted of peripheral blood. The CDR3 coding sequence is TGTGCCACCAGCAGAGACAGGGGATCGGGTAATGAAAAACTGTTTTTT. The encoded protein is CATSRDRGSGNEKLFF.